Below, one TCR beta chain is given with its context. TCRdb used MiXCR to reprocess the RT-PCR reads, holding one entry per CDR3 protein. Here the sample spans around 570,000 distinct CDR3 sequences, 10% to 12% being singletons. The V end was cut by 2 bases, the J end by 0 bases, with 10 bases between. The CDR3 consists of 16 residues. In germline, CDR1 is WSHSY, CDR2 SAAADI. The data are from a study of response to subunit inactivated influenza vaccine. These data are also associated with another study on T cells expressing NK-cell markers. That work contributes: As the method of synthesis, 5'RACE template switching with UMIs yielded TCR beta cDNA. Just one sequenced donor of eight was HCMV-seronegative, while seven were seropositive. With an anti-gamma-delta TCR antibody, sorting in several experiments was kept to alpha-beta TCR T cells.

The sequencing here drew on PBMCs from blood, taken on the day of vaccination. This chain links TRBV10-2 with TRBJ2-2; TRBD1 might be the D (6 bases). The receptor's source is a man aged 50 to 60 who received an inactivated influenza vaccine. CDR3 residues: CASSEGHRANTGELFF. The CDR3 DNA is TGCGCCAGCAGTGAGGGACACAGGGCGAACACCGGGGAGCTGTTTTTT.